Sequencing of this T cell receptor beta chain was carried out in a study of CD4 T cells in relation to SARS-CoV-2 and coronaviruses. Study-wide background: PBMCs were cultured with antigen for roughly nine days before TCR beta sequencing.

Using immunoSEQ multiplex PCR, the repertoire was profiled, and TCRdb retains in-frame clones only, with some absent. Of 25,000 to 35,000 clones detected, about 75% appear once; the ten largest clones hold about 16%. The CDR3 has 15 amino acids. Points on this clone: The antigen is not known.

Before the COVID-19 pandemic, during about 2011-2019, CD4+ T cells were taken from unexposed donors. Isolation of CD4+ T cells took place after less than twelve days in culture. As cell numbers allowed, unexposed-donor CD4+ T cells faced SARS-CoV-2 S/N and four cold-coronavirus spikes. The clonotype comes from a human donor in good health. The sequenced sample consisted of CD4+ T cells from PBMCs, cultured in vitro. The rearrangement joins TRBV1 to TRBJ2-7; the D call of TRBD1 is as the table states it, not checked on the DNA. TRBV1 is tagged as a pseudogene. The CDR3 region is CTSSQQGQSSYEQYF. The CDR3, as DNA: TGCACCAGCAGCCAACAGGGACAGTCTTCCTACGAGCAGTACTTC.